This T cell receptor beta chain emerged from a study of cytomegalovirus exposure and HLA in healthy donors. Measured with immunoSEQ multiplex PCR; TCRdb has only the in-frame clones, and not every one. The sample yields around 250,000 clones, nearly 90% seen once. Germline CDR1 reads SNHLY; CDR2 reads FYNNEI. The CDR3 sequence is 14 residues long. V lost 4 bases to trimming and J lost 0 bases, with 7 bases between them. The chain joins TRBV2 to TRBJ1-5; D might be TRBD1 (5 bases). The sequence was obtained from a woman under 30 in good health and CMV-seronegative. Material for sequencing was PBMCs. The DNA for the CDR3 is TGTGCCAGCAGTGGGACAACTAGCAATCAGCCCCAGCATTTT. Translated, it gives CASSGTTSNQPQHF.